The rows below give T cell receptor beta chains drawn from one sample of a study of early T cells in non-severe SARS-CoV-2 infection. TCRdb re-derived calls from the 5' RACE reads in MiXCR, one entry per CDR3 protein. The profile shows tens of thousands of distinct CDR3 sequences, under 15% of them singletons. Sequencing used whole blood. All receptors come from an adult who was a healthcare worker with PCR-confirmed SARS-CoV-2 infection or an uninfected control (not recorded which). CDR3s include the opening cysteine and the closing phenylalanine or tryptophan. D genes are given only for firm matches. Part of the rows lack a size; the others show once, few, many or a class for expanded clones.

D	size	V	J	DNA	CDR3
NA	few	TRBV19	TRBJ2-1	TGTGCCAGTAGTATAGGAGTTAGTTTTCCCGAGCAGTTCTTC	CASSIGVSFPEQFF
NA	few	TRBV9	TRBJ1-2	TGTGCCAGCAGCGCCCACCACTCGACAGTCTTCGGTGGCTACACCTTC	CASSAHHSTVFGGYTF
NA	few	TRBV28	TRBJ1-3	TGTGCCAGCAGTTTAAGAGGATCTGGAAACACCATATATTTT	CASSLRGSGNTIYF
TRBD1	few	TRBV20-1	TRBJ2-7	TGCAGTGCTGGGACAGGGGCCGTTACCTACGAGCAGTACTTC	CSAGTGAVTYEQYF
NA	many	TRBV29-1	TRBJ2-1	TGCAGCTCCCGGAACGATTTGAATGAGCAGTTCTTC	CSSRNDLNEQFF
NA	NA	TRBV7-2	TRBJ2-3	TGTGCCAGCAGCTTAGAACGGGGGCGGGCAGATACGCAGTATTTT	CASSLERGRADTQYF
NA	few	TRBV20-1	TRBJ1-2	TGCAGTGCTAGGGACACACAGTACTATGGCTACACCTTC	CSARDTQYYGYTF
NA	few	TRBV13	TRBJ2-3	TGTGCCAGCAGCGCCGACCTTGATACGCAGTATTTT	CASSADLDTQYF
TRBD2	NA	TRBV6-2/TRBV6-3	TRBJ2-2	TGTGCCAGCAGTTACAGCGGGACGAACACCGGGGAGCTGTTTTTT	CASSYSGTNTGELFF
TRBD2	NA	TRBV6-5	TRBJ2-1	TGTGCCAGCAGTTACACACGGACTAGCGTCAACAATGAGCAGTTCTTC	CASSYTRTSVNNEQFF
NA	many	TRBV10-3	TRBJ1-4	TGTGCCATCAGGCCAGACAAAGCTAATGAAAAACTGTTTTTT	CAIRPDKANEKLFF
TRBD2	NA	TRBV9	TRBJ2-5	TGTGCCAGCAGCCCCGGGACTAGCGGGAGTATCACCCAGTACTTC	CASSPGTSGSITQYF
NA	many	TRBV6-6	TRBJ2-7	TGTGCCAGCAGTTACGGGGGCGAGCAGTACTTC	CASSYGGEQYF
TRBD1	NA	TRBV27	TRBJ2-7	TGTGCCAGCAGTTTATTTGCAGGGGGTCACTACGAGCAGTACTTC	CASSLFAGGHYEQYF
TRBD1	many	TRBV30	TRBJ1-3	TGTGCCTGGAACAGGGGTGCCTCTGGAAACACCATATATTTT	CAWNRGASGNTIYF
NA	NA	TRBV25-1	TRBJ2-7	TGTGCCAGCACCGAGAACTACGAGCAGTACTTC	CASTENYEQYF
TRBD2	NA	TRBV4-1	TRBJ2-1	TGCGCCAGCAGCCAAGAGCTAGCGGAATCCTACAATGAGCAGTTCTTC	CASSQELAESYNEQFF
NA	few	TRBV28	TRBJ1-1	TGTGCCAGCGTTGGGGTCGAGAGCACTGAAGCTTTCTTT	CASVGVESTEAFF
NA	NA	TRBV2	TRBJ2-7	TGTGCCAGTCTTCCGGGACGGGGTAATTGGGAGCAGTACTTC	CASLPGRGNWEQYF
NA	NA	TRBV5-1	TRBJ2-1	TGCGCCAGCAGTTATCGAGTAAGCTCCTACAATGAGCAGTTCTTC	CASSYRVSSYNEQFF
NA	NA	TRBV4-1	TRBJ1-2	TGCGCCAGCAGCCAAGATTGGGCTAACTATGGCTACACCTTC	CASSQDWANYGYTF
NA	NA	TRBV7-2	TRBJ2-3	TGTGCCAGCAGCCCGACTCAGGGGAGCACAGATACGCAGTATTTT	CASSPTQGSTDTQYF
TRBD2	few	TRBV20-1	TRBJ2-4	TGCAGTGCCGGGACTAGAGGGAACATTCAGTACTTC	CSAGTRGNIQYF
NA	NA	TRBV6-1	TRBJ1-5	TGTGCCAGCAGGTTAGCAGATAATCAGCCCCAGCATTTT	CASRLADNQPQHF
NA	few	TRBV6-5	TRBJ1-1	TGTGCCAGCCTCGGGTACGGCGCTGAAGCTTTCTTT	CASLGYGAEAFF
TRBD2	NA	TRBV29-1	TRBJ2-1	TGCAGCGTTGAAGGGCTAGCGGAAAACAATGAGCAGTTCTTC	CSVEGLAENNEQFF
NA	many	TRBV28	TRBJ2-4	TGTGACAGCAGTTTCGGAGGGGCCAAAAACATTCAGTACTTC	CDSSFGGAKNIQYF
NA	many	TRBV7-9	TRBJ1-1	TGTGCCAGCAGCTTAGAACGGTGGCAGTTGAACACTGAAGCTTTCTTT	CASSLERWQLNTEAFF
TRBD1	NA	TRBV6-5	TRBJ1-6	TGTGCCAGCACCTGGACAGGGGAGGGTTCACCCCTCCACTTT	CASTWTGEGSPLHF
NA	NA	TRBV6-5	TRBJ2-1	TGTGCCAGCAGTTACTCATTCCAGCGGAGACACAATGAGCAGTTCTTC	CASSYSFQRRHNEQFF
NA	many	TRBV20-1	TRBJ2-3	TGCAGTGCTAGTTCGCTAGCCACAGATACGCAGTATTTT	CSASSLATDTQYF
TRBD2	few	TRBV6-6	TRBJ2-3	TGTGCCAGCAGTTATTCACGACTAGCGCACGATACGCAGTATTTT	CASSYSRLAHDTQYF
NA	NA	TRBV10-3	TRBJ1-1	TGTGCCATCAGTAGGGCCGGGGAGAACACTGAAGCTTTCTTT	CAISRAGENTEAFF
NA	NA	TRBV20-1	TRBJ1-6	TGCAGTGCTATACAACAGGGTAACCTCCACTTT	CSAIQQGNLHF
NA	few	TRBV14	TRBJ2-3	TGTGCCAGCAGCCAAGATGCTGGTAATACGCAGTATTTT	CASSQDAGNTQYF
NA	many	TRBV4-1	TRBJ2-7	TGCGCCAGCAGCCAAGATACTCCGGGGCCCTACGAGCAGTACTTC	CASSQDTPGPYEQYF
NA	few	TRBV20-1	TRBJ2-7	TGCAGTGCCCGACCCTCGGACTCCTACGAGCAGTACTTC	CSARPSDSYEQYF
NA	many	TRBV15	TRBJ2-1	TGTGCCACCAGCAGAGAGAGGGGCCCTGGCAATGAGCAGTTCTTC	CATSRERGPGNEQFF
NA	NA	TRBV5-1	TRBJ1-1	TGCGCCAGCAGCTTGAAAATGGAGACTGAAGCTTTCTTT	CASSLKMETEAFF
NA	few	TRBV3-1	TRBJ2-2	TGTGCCAGCAGCCAGGACATTGGACCAACCGGGGAGCTGTTTTTT	CASSQDIGPTGELFF
NA	NA	TRBV28	TRBJ2-7	TGTGCCAGCAGCACGGTCCTAGAGAACGAGCAGTACTTC	CASSTVLENEQYF
TRBD2	NA	TRBV5-4	TRBJ2-1	TGTGCCAGCAGCGCCGGGAGGGAAGGATACAATGAGCAGTTCTTC	CASSAGREGYNEQFF
NA	few	TRBV6-6	TRBJ2-7	TGTGCCAGCAGTGTAGCGGGACAGAGGGGCGAGCAGTACTTC	CASSVAGQRGEQYF
NA	NA	TRBV20-1	TRBJ1-2	TGCAGTGCTAGAAGGACACACAACTATGGCTACACCTTC	CSARRTHNYGYTF
NA	NA	TRBV2	TRBJ1-4	TGTGCCAGCAGTGAATTTGCGAGCGTTAATGAAAAACTGTTTTTT	CASSEFASVNEKLFF
NA	NA	TRBV5-1	TRBJ1-6	TGCGCCAGCAGCTTGTTCTCCGGAGGAGAACCCCTCCACTTT	CASSLFSGGEPLHF
NA	few	TRBV6-9	TRBJ2-1	TGTGCCAGAGACAGGCGCCGTTTTTACAATGAGCAGTTCTTC	CARDRRRFYNEQFF
NA	many	TRBV28	TRBJ1-2	TGTGCCAGCAGCTACCGGGAAATTGAACCCTATGGCTACACCTTC	CASSYREIEPYGYTF
NA	few	TRBV9	TRBJ2-5	TGTGCCAGCAGCGTAGGAATCATGGCGACCGACCAAGAGACCCAGTACTTC	CASSVGIMATDQETQYF
NA	few	TRBV29-1	TRBJ2-3	TGCAGCGTTGAAAAGGGGATAGATACGCAGTATTTT	CSVEKGIDTQYF
NA	many	TRBV7-8	TRBJ2-7	TGTGCCAGCAGCCTCCTTGTCCCCTACGAGCAGTACTTC	CASSLLVPYEQYF
NA	NA	TRBV27	TRBJ1-2	TGTGCTACCAGTTTGGGGGGCACAGGCTATGGCTACACCTTC	CATSLGGTGYGYTF
TRBD2	NA	TRBV7-2	TRBJ2-7	TGTGCCAGCAGCTTAGGTCCTAGCGGATACGAGCAGTACTTC	CASSLGPSGYEQYF
NA	NA	TRBV3-1	TRBJ1-4	TGTGCCAGCAGCCAAGAAGCGGTTGCAACTAATGAAAAACTGTTTTTT	CASSQEAVATNEKLFF
NA	many	TRBV5-5	TRBJ2-1	TGTGCCAGCAGCCGCCGGGACCCCAATGAGCAGTTCTTC	CASSRRDPNEQFF
NA	few	TRBV7-9	TRBJ2-3	TGTGCCAGCAGCTTAGTGGGGCGGAGCACAGATACGCAGTATTTT	CASSLVGRSTDTQYF
NA	few	TRBV2	TRBJ2-5	TGTGCCAGCAGTGGGACACCCTCGTACGAGACCCAGTACTTC	CASSGTPSYETQYF